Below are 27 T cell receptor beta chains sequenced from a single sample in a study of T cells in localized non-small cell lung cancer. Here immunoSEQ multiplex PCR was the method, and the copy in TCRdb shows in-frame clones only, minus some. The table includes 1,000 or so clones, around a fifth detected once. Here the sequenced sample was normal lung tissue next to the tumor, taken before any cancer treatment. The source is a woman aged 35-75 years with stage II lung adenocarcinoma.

The CDR3 reads CASSSHRDGYTF. The CDR3 bases are TGTGCCAGCAGTTCCCACAGGGATGGCTACACCTTC. The chain uses TRBV6-8 and TRBJ1-2, with D possibly being TRBD1 (6 bases). V lost 4 bases and J 6 bases, leaving 9 bases between the germline ends. This CDR3 spans 12 amino acids. CDR1 is MNHGY and CDR2 is SAAAGT in the germline V gene.

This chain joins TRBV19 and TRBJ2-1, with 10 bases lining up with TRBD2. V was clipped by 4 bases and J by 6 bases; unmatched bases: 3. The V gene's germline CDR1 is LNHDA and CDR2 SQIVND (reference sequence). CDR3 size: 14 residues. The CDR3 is CASSTGLASNEQFF. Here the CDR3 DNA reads TGTGCCAGTAGTACGGGACTAGCGAGCAATGAGCAGTTCTTC.

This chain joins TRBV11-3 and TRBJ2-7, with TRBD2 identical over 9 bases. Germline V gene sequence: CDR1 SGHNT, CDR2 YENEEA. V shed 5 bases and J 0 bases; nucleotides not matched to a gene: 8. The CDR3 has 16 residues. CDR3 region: CASSPDSAGGSYEQYF. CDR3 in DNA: TGTGCCAGCAGCCCCGATTCAGCGGGAGGCTCCTACGAGCAGTACTTC.

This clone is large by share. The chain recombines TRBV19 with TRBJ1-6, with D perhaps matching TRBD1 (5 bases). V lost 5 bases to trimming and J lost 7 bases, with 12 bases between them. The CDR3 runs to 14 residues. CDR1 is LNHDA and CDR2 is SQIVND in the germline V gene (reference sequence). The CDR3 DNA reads TGTGCCAGTAGTGTACAGGTACGGAATTCACCCCTCCACTTT. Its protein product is CASSVQVRNSPLHF.

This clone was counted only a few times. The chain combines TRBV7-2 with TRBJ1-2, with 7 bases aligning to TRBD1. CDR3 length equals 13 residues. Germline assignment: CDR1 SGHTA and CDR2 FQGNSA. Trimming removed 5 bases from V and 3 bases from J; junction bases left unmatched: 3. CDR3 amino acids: CASSRTGDYGYTF. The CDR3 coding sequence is TGTGCCAGCAGCCGTACAGGGGACTATGGCTACACCTTC.

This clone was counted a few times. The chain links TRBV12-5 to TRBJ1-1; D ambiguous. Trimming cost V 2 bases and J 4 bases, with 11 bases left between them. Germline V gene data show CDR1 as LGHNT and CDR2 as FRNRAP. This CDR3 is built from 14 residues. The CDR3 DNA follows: TGTGCTAGTGGTTTGAGGGAGATCGGCACTGAAGCTTTCTTT. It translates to CASGLREIGTEAFF.

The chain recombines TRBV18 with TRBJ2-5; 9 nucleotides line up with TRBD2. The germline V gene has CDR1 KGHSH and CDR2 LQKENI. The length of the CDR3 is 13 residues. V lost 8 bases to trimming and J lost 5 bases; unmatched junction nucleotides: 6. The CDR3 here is CASRASGGETQYF. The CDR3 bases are TGTGCCAGCCGTGCCAGCGGGGGGGAGACCCAGTACTTC.

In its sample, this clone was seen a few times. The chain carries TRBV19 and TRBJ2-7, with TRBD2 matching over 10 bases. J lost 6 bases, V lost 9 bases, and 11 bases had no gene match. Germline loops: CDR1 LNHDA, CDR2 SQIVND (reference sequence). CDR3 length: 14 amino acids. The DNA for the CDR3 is TGTGCCAGCTCGGAACTAGCGGGATTTGGCGAGCAGTACTTC. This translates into CASSELAGFGEQYF.

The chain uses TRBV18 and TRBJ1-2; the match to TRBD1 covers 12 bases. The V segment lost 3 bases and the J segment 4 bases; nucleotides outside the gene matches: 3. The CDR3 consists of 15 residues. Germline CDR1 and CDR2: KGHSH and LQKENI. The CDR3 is CASSPGTGGSYGYTF. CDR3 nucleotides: TGTGCCAGCTCACCCGGGACAGGGGGCTCCTATGGCTACACCTTC.

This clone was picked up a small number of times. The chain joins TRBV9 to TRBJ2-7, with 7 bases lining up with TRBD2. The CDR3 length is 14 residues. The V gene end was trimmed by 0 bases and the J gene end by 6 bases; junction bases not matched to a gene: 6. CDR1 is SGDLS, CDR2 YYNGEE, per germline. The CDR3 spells CASSVVSGTSEQYF. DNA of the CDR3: TGTGCCAGCAGCGTAGTAAGCGGGACTTCCGAGCAGTACTTC.

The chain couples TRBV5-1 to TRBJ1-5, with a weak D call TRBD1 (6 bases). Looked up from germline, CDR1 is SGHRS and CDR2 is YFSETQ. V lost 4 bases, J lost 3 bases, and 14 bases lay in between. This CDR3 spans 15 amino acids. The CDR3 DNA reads TGCGCCAGCAGCCCACAGGGAGGTAACAATCAGCCCCAGCATTTT. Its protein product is CASSPQGGNNQPQHF.

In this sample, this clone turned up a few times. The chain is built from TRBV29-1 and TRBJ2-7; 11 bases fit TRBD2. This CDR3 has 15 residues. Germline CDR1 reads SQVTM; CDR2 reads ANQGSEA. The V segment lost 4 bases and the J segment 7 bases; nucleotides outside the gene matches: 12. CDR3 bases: TGCAGCGTTGGGGGGACTAGCGGCACTTTGGGGGAGCAGTACTTC. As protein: CSVGGTSGTLGEQYF.

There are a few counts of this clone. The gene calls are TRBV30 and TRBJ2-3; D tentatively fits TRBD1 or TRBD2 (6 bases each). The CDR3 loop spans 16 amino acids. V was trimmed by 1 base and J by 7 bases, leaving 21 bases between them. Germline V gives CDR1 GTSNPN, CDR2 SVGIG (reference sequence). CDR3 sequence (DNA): TGTGCCTGGAGTGGGGGGGCAAACTCGAGTCGGCATACGCAGTATTTT. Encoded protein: CAWSGGANSSRHTQYF.

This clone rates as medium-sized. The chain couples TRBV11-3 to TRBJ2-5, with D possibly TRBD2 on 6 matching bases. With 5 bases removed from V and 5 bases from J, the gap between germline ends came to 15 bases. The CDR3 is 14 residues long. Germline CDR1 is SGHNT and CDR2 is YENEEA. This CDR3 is CASSLLAVIETQYF. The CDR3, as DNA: TGTGCCAGCAGCCTACTAGCTGTAATCGAGACCCAGTACTTC.

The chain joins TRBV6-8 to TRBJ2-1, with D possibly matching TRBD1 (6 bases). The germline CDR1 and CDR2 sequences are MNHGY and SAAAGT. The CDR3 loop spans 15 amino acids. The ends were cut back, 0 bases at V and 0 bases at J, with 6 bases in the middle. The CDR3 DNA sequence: TGTGCCAGCAGTTACTCACAGGGCTCCTACAATGAGCAGTTCTTC. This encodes CASSYSQGSYNEQFF.

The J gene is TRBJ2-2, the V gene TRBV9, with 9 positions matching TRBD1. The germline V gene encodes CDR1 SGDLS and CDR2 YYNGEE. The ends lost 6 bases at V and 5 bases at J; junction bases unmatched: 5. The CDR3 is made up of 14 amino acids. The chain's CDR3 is CASTGQGPTGELFF. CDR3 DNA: TGTGCCAGCACAGGACAGGGGCCTACCGGGGAGCTGTTTTTT.

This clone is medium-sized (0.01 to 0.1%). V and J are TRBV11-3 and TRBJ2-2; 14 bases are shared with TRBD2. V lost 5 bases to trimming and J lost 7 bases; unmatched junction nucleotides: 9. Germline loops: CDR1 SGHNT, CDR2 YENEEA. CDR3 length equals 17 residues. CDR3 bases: TGTGCCAGCAGCACTCCGGGACTAGCGGGAGAAAGCGGGGAGCTGTTTTTT. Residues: CASSTPGLAGESGELFF.

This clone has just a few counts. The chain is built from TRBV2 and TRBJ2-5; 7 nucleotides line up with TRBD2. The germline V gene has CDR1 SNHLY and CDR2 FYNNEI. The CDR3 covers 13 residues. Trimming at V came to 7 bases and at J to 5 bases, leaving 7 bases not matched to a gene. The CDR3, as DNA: TGTGCCAGCACCGGGGGGTCCGGCGAGACCCAGTACTTC. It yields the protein CASTGGSGETQYF. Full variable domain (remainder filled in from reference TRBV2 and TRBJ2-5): EPEVTQTPSHQVTQMGQEVILRCVPISNHLYFYWYRQILGQKVEFLVSFYNNEISEKSEIFDDQFSVERPDGSNFTLKIRSTKLEDSAMYFCASTGGSGETQYFGPGTRLLVL.

Here the CDR3 DNA reads TGTGCCAGCTCACCCAGACCAAGGGGGGGGAGCTTTGATGAGCAGTTCTTC. As protein: CASSPRPRGGSFDEQFF. The chain recombines TRBV18 with TRBJ2-1, with D perhaps TRBD2 (7 bases). The CDR3 runs 17 residues. Deletions cut 3 bases from V and 8 bases from J, with 23 bases between. CDR1 is KGHSH, CDR2 LQKENI, per germline.

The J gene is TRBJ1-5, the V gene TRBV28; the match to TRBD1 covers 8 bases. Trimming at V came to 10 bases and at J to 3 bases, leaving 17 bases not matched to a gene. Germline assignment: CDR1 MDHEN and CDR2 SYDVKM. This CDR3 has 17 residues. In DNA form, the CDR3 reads TGTGCCACTAATGTAGGACAGGGAGGAATAATCAATCAGCCCCAGCATTTT. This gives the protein CATNVGQGGIINQPQHF.

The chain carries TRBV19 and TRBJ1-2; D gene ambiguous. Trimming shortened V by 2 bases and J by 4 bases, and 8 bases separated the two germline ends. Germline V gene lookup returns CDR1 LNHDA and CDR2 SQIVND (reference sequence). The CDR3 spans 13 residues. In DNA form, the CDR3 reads TGTGCCAGTAGTATACAGGAACGCTATGGCTACACCTTC. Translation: CASSIQERYGYTF.

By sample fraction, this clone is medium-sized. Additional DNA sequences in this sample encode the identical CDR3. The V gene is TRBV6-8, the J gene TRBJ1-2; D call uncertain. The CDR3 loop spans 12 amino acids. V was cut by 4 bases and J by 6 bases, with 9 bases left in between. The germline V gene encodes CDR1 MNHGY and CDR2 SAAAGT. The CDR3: CASSSGGDGYTF. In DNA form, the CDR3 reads TGTGCCAGCAGTTCAGGCGGGGATGGCTACACCTTC.

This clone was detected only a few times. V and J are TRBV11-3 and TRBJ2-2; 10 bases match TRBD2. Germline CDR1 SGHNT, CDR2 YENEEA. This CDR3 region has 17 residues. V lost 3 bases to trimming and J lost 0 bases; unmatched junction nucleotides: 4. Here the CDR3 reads CASSLGLAGANTGELFF. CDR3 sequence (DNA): TGTGCCAGCAGCTTGGGGCTAGCGGGAGCGAACACCGGGGAGCTGTTTTTT.

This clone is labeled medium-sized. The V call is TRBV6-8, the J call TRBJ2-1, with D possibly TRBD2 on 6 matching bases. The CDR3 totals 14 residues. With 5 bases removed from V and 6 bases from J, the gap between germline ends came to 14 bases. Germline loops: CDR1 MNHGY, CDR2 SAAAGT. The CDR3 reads CASSGGDPGNEQFF. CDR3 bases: TGTGCCAGCAGTGGAGGGGATCCAGGCAATGAGCAGTTCTTC.

As DNA, the CDR3 is TGTGCCAGTAGTATCTTTCAGGACAGGGCAGATGGAGGCTACACCTTC. Translated, it gives CASSIFQDRADGGYTF. The rearrangement joins TRBV19 to TRBJ1-2; 8 nucleotides agree with TRBD1. The V and J ends lost 3 bases and 8 bases, in that order; junction bases with no gene match: 14. The germline CDR1 and CDR2 sequences are LNHDA and SQIVND (reference sequence). The length of the CDR3 is 16 residues.

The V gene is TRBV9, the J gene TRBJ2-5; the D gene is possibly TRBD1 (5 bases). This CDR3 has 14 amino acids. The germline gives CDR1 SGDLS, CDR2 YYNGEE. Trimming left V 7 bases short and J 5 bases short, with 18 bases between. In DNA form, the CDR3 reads TGTGCCAGCGGCGACAGAACCGGGTTGGAGACCCAGTACTTC. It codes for CASGDRTGLETQYF.

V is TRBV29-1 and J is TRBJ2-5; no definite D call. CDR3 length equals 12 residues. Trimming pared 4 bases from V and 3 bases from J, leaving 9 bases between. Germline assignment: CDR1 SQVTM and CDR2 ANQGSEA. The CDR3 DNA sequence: TGCAGCGTTGCCGACGGAGAAGAGACCCAGTACTTC. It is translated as CSVADGEETQYF.